The 28 T cell receptor beta chains presented below share a single source sample, sequenced in a study of early T cells in non-severe SARS-CoV-2 infection. Each CDR3 protein is one row after TCRdb ran MiXCR on the 5' RACE reads. Here the sample spans more than 40,000 distinct CDR3 sequences, approximately 5.1% being singletons. This material consisted of whole blood, taken at baseline. These receptors originate from an adult who was a healthcare worker with PCR-confirmed SARS-CoV-2 infection or an uninfected control (not recorded which).

In this sample, this clonotype turned up many times. The J gene is TRBJ2-5, the V gene TRBV28; 9 bases are shared with TRBD2. The V segment lost 8 bases and the J segment 5 bases; nucleotides outside the gene matches: 12. Per germline, CDR1 MDHEN and CDR2 SYDVKM. This CDR3 is built from 15 residues. The CDR3 region is CASYPGAGGRETQYF. CDR3 DNA: TGTGCCAGCTACCCGGGCGCGGGAGGGAGGGAGACCCAGTACTTC.

This chain joins TRBV5-1 and TRBJ2-1, with D tentatively TRBD2 (6 bases). Per the germline V gene, CDR1 is SGHRS and CDR2 is YFSETQ. Trimming stripped 4 bases from V and 8 bases from J, with 13 bases between. This CDR3 has 13 residues. The CDR3 is CASSPAGGHEQFF. The CDR3 DNA reads as TGCGCCAGCAGCCCCGCCGGGGGTCATGAGCAGTTCTTC. Filled out from reference TRBV5-1 and TRBJ2-1, the complete variable domain reads KAGVTQTPRYLIKTRGQQVTLSCSPISGHRSVSWYQQTPGQGLQFLFEYFSETQRNKGNFPGRFSGRQFSNSRSEMNVSTLELGDSALYLCASSPAGGHEQFFGPGTRLTVL.

This clonotype was recorded at least ten times. The chain carries TRBV29-1 and TRBJ2-7; maybe TRBD2 (6 bases). There are 12 residues in the CDR3. Trimming stripped 4 bases from V and 2 bases from J, with 9 bases between. Germline assignment: CDR1 SQVTM and CDR2 ANQGSEA. The DNA for the CDR3 is TGCAGCGTTGGGGGGGACCCCTACGAGCAGTACTTC. Amino acids: CSVGGDPYEQYF.

This clonotype was observed a handful of times. This sequence joins TRBV12-3 or TRBV12-4 and TRBJ2-1, with D possibly being TRBD1 or TRBD2 (6 bases each). This CDR3 comprises 16 residues. Trimming removed 7 bases from V and 0 bases from J, with 16 bases in between. The CDR3 reads CASNPPGASSYNEQFF. The CDR3 DNA follows: TGTGCCAGCAACCCCCCGGGGGCGAGCTCCTACAATGAGCAGTTCTTC.

This rearrangement joins TRBV7-2 to TRBJ2-7; 8 nucleotides align to TRBD1. Trimming at V came to 1 base and at J to 3 bases, leaving 5 bases not matched to a gene. Germline V gene lookup returns CDR1 SGHTA and CDR2 FQGNSA. This CDR3 comprises 15 residues. CDR3 coding DNA: TGTGCCAGCAGCTTAGACCGGGACAGGTTCTACGAGCAGTACTTC. Its protein is CASSLDRDRFYEQYF.

The V and J genes are TRBV30 and TRBJ2-4, with TRBD1 matching over 7 bases. The germline V gene encodes CDR1 GTSNPN and CDR2 SVGIG (reference sequence). Losses at the gene ends were 2 bases for V and 5 bases for J; bases not matched to a gene: 3. The CDR3 runs 13 residues. The CDR3 protein is CAWSSTGQNIQYF. DNA of the CDR3: TGTGCCTGGAGTTCGACAGGGCAAAACATTCAGTACTTC.

This clonotype was counted many times. The rearrangement joins TRBV4-1 to TRBJ1-2; D unclear. Trimming shortened V by 3 bases and J by 5 bases, and 16 bases separated the two germline ends. The CDR3 loop spans 15 amino acids. The V gene's germline CDR1 is MGHRA and CDR2 YSYEKL. CDR3 protein: CASSQLASSRYGYTF. The CDR3 DNA reads as TGCGCCAGCAGCCAGCTCGCAAGCTCGCGGTATGGCTACACCTTC.

This clonotype was found a few times. The chain joins TRBV6-5 to TRBJ2-7; 12 bases are shared with TRBD2. The V gene's germline CDR1 is MNHEY and CDR2 SVGAGI. The CDR3 is 15 residues long. V was pared by 6 bases and J by 2 bases, with 5 bases of the junction left unmatched. CDR3 amino acids: CASSELAGGPYEQYF. The CDR3 DNA follows: TGTGCCAGCAGCGAACTAGCGGGAGGCCCCTACGAGCAGTACTTC.

There are many counts of this clonotype. J is TRBJ2-3 and V is TRBV6-2 or TRBV6-3; D is uncertain. The CDR3 is made up of 14 amino acids. V was cut by 6 bases and J by 3 bases, with 13 bases left in between. Germline CDR1 MNHEY, CDR2 SVGEGT. CDR3 region: CASSPESVTDTQYF. DNA of the CDR3: TGTGCCAGCAGCCCGGAGTCCGTAACAGATACGCAGTATTTT.

This clonotype occurred a few times. This chain uses TRBV20-1 with TRBJ1-3; maybe TRBD1 (6 bases). Germline CDR1 DFQATT, CDR2 SNEGSKA (reference sequence). Trimming shortened V by 4 bases and J by 2 bases, and 12 bases separated the two germline ends. This CDR3 is built from 14 residues. The CDR3 sequence: CSAKRGAAGNTIYF. The CDR3 DNA follows: TGCAGTGCTAAACGGGGGGCGGCTGGAAACACCATATATTTT.

In this sample, this clonotype turned up a few times. J is TRBJ2-7 and V is TRBV24-1; 9 bases are shared with TRBD1. The germline gives CDR1 KGHDR, CDR2 SFDVKD. The CDR3 spans 15 residues. Trimming cost V 2 bases and J 2 bases; bases outside gene matches: 3. The CDR3 region has the DNA TGTGCCACCAGTGATTCGGGGACAGGGACCTACGAGCAGTACTTC. Its translation: CATSDSGTGTYEQYF.

This clonotype has at least ten counts. The rearrangement links TRBV2 to TRBJ2-3, with 10 nucleotides matching TRBD2. V gave up 4 bases and J gave up 4 bases; unmatched junction bases: 2. CDR1 is SNHLY, CDR2 FYNNEI, per germline. The CDR3 has 14 amino acids. The CDR3 is CASSASGRSDTQYF. Written as DNA, the CDR3 is TGTGCCAGCAGTGCTAGCGGGAGATCAGATACGCAGTATTTT.

This clonotype was picked up many times. V and J are TRBV28 and TRBJ2-7; possible D gene TRBD2, 5 bases. Per the germline V gene, CDR1 is MDHEN and CDR2 is SYDVKM. Trimming took off 10 bases at V and 5 bases at J, with 18 bases between the two ends. The CDR3 contains 13 residues. In nucleotides, the CDR3 is TGTGCCACCCGGGAACGTGATACGGACGAGCAGTACTTC. Residues: CATRERDTDEQYF.

This clonotype occurred a few times. The chain carries TRBV3-2 and TRBJ2-1. TRBV3-2 is a listed pseudogene. CDR3 length equals 14 residues. The chain's CDR3 is CASSQEASWNEQFF. The CDR3 DNA reads TGTGCCAGCAGCCAAGAGGCCTCCTGGAATGAGCAGTTCTTC.

A few counts support this clonotype. This rearrangement joins TRBV6-6 to TRBJ1-1; maybe TRBD1 (5 bases). This CDR3 spans 14 amino acids. Germline V gene lookup returns CDR1 MNHNY and CDR2 SVGAGI (reference sequence). The V end lost 6 bases, the J end lost 0 bases, and 11 bases lay between the germline ends. The CDR3 loop reads CASRPGLLNTEAFF. The CDR3 DNA sequence: TGTGCCAGCAGACCAGGGCTCTTGAACACTGAAGCTTTCTTT.

This clonotype was seen ten or more times. The chain couples TRBV5-1 to TRBJ2-1, with D perhaps TRBD2 (5 bases). The V end lost 4 bases, the J end lost 2 bases, and 13 bases lay between the germline ends. The CDR3 is 15 residues long. Germline values: CDR1 SGHRS, CDR2 YFSETQ. The CDR3 DNA reads TGCGCCAGCAGCCCCGGCCCCGGGGCCTACAATGAGCAGTTCTTC. It yields the protein CASSPGPGAYNEQFF.

This chain uses TRBV27 with TRBJ2-3, with D uncertain. CDR3 length: 15 amino acids. Germline CDR1 MNHEY, CDR2 SMNVEV (reference sequence). V gave up 7 bases and J gave up 2 bases, with 16 bases separating them. The CDR3 nucleotides are TGTGCCAGCACCCCAACCCCACCGGTCACAGATACGCAGTATTTT. Protein product: CASTPTPPVTDTQYF.

At least ten counts were recorded for this clonotype. CDR3 DNA sequence: TGCAGTGCTGAAAGAGCGGGAGCTACAGAGACCCAGTACTTC. Its translation is CSAERAGATETQYF. V usage is TRBV20-1 and J usage is TRBJ2-5; 8 bases align to TRBD2. The trim removed 5 bases at V and 4 bases at J, leaving 9 bases unmatched. Per germline, CDR1 DFQATT and CDR2 SNEGSKA (reference sequence). This CDR3 spans 14 amino acids.

Comments on this clonotype: A read error may be the cause here, since a much bigger clone is one base away. This chain uses TRBV10-3 with TRBJ2-2; 7 bases map to TRBD1. Germline V gives CDR1 ENHRY, CDR2 SYGVKD. This CDR3 comprises 16 residues. Here the CDR3 reads CAIRLSTGTNTGEPFF. Here the CDR3 DNA reads TGTGCCATCAGACTATCGACAGGGACGAACACCGGGGAGCCGTTTTTT.

Judged by abundance, this clonotype is medium-sized (0.01 to 0.1%). The chain has TRBV10-3 and TRBJ2-3, with D maybe TRBD1 (5 bases). Germline V gives CDR1 ENHRY, CDR2 SYGVKD. This CDR3 is built from 16 residues. Trimming took off 8 bases at V and 0 bases at J, with 18 bases between the two ends. CDR3 bases: TGTGCCATCTCTACGTTGGGGCGGCCTAGCACAGATACGCAGTATTTT. Translating gives CAISTLGRPSTDTQYF.

This clonotype was observed at least ten times. The V call is TRBV24-1, the J call TRBJ2-1; D uncertain. This CDR3 region has 11 residues. Per the germline V gene, CDR1 is KGHDR and CDR2 is SFDVKD. V lost 5 bases and J 9 bases, leaving 7 bases between the germline ends. The CDR3 is CATSGLGEQFF. The CDR3 DNA reads TGTGCCACCAGTGGACTTGGTGAGCAGTTCTTC.

This clonotype was observed many times. The rearrangement uses TRBV18 and TRBJ1-1; 7 nucleotides agree with TRBD1. CDR1 KGHSH and CDR2 LQKENI come from the germline V gene. The CDR3 has 16 residues. With 2 bases clipped from V and 0 bases from J, the junction kept 6 bases outside the gene matches. DNA of the CDR3: TGTGCCAGCTCACCAAGAGACAGGGTTATGAACACTGAAGCTTTCTTT. Its protein is CASSPRDRVMNTEAFF.

The chain links TRBV29-1 to TRBJ2-7; D call uncertain. The germline V gene encodes CDR1 SQVTM and CDR2 ANQGSEA. The CDR3 loop spans 11 amino acids. V shed 0 bases and J shed 7 bases, with 7 bases lying between them. The CDR3 nucleotides are TGCAGCGTTGAAGAACGGTGGGAGCAGTACTTC. This encodes CSVEERWEQYF.

This clonotype appeared many times. This chain uses TRBV28 with TRBJ2-7, with D unclear. This CDR3 is built from 13 residues. CDR1 is MDHEN and CDR2 is SYDVKM in the germline V gene. V gave up 6 bases and J gave up 3 bases, with 12 bases separating them. CDR3 region: CASSPSNLYEQYF. The CDR3 coding sequence is TGTGCCAGCAGCCCTTCGAACCTCTACGAGCAGTACTTC.

This clonotype has more than one count but fewer than ten. CDR3 amino acids: CATSDLNRDQPQHF. In DNA, the CDR3 is TGTGCCACCAGTGATTTGAACCGCGATCAGCCCCAGCATTTT. The chain joins TRBV24-1 to TRBJ1-5; D gene uncertain. The germline gives CDR1 KGHDR, CDR2 SFDVKD. Between the trimmed V and J ends, which lost 0 bases and 5 bases, there was a span of 7 bases. This CDR3 is 14 amino acids long.

This clonotype was counted ten times or more. This rearrangement joins TRBV28 to TRBJ2-3, with 7 bases lining up with TRBD2. The trim removed 5 bases at V and 7 bases at J, leaving 3 bases unmatched. There are 12 residues in the CDR3. The V gene's germline CDR1 is MDHEN and CDR2 SYDVKM. As DNA, the CDR3 is TGTGCCAGCAGTACGACTAGCTATACGCAGTATTTT. Translated, it gives CASSTTSYTQYF.

This clonotype showed up many times. The chain recombines TRBV19 with TRBJ2-1; D ambiguous. Deletions cut 3 bases from V and 2 bases from J, with 11 bases between. The germline V gene encodes CDR1 LNHDA and CDR2 SQIVND (reference sequence). The CDR3 covers 15 residues. CDR3: CASSIASDTYNEQFF. CDR3 DNA sequence: TGTGCCAGTAGTATCGCGTCTGACACCTACAATGAGCAGTTCTTC.

The chain combines TRBV5-1 with TRBJ2-7; D is perhaps TRBD2 (5 bases). Germline CDR1 is SGHRS and CDR2 is YFSETQ. V lost 0 bases, J lost 2 bases, and 18 bases lay in between. The CDR3 sequence is 17 residues long. The CDR3 nucleotides are TGCGCCAGCAGCTTGGACGTCGCAGTGACTACGACCTACGAGCAGTACTTC. As protein: CASSLDVAVTTTYEQYF.